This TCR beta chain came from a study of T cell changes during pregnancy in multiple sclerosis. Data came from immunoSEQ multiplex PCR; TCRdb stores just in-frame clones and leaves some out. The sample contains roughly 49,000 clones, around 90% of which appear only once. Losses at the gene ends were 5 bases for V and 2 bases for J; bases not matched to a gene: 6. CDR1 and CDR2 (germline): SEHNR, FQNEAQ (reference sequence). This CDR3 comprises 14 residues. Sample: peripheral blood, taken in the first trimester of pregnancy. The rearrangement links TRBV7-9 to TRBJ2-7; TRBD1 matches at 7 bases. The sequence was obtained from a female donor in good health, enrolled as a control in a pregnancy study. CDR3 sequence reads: CASSPGTAAYEQYF. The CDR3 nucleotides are TGTGCCAGCAGCCCCGGGACAGCTGCCTACGAGCAGTACTTC. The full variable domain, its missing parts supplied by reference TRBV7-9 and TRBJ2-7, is DTGVSQNPRHKITKRGQNVTFRCDPISEHNRLYWYRQTLGQGPEFLTYFQNEAQLEKSRLLSDRFSAERPKGSFSTLEIQRTEQGDSAMYLCASSPGTAAYEQYFGPGTRLTVT.